Following are 14 T cell receptor beta chains from one sample sequenced in a study of brain T cells in children with intractable seizures. The table came from immunoSEQ multiplex PCR; TCRdb's copy has only in-frame clones and leaves some out. This table has about 340,000 clones, approximately 93% appearing once. The time point denotes: blood from clinic visit 5 months post-surgery; TSC patient then seizure free. Sample: peripheral blood, taken more than 4 months after surgery. The receptors were sampled from a boy under three years old with tuberous sclerosis and intractable seizures.

There are a few counts of this clone. The chain joins TRBV28 to TRBJ2-5, with D tentatively TRBD1 (6 bases). Germline CDR1 reads MDHEN; CDR2 reads SYDVKM. The CDR3 totals 14 residues. The V end was cut by 3 bases, the J end by 2 bases, with 10 bases between. CDR3 protein: CASSFGQTQETQYF. In nucleotides, the CDR3 is TGTGCCAGCAGTTTCGGACAGACTCAAGAGACCCAGTACTTC.

This chain connects TRBV4-1 to TRBJ2-5; tentative D call: TRBD2 (6 bases). This CDR3 contains 15 residues. V gave up 3 bases and J gave up 2 bases, with 13 bases separating them. CDR1 and CDR2 (germline): MGHRA, YSYEKL. In DNA, the CDR3 is TGCGCCAGCAGCCATCGGGCCGGAGGGCAAGAGACCCAGTACTTC. Translating it yields CASSHRAGGQETQYF.

The V call is TRBV23-1, the J call TRBJ1-6; a possible D gene is TRBD1 (5 bases). TRBV23-1 is treated as an ORF (open reading frame) with a function not yet certain. The CDR3 has 16 residues. V was trimmed by 1 base and J by 7 bases, leaving 14 bases between them. CDR3 sequence (DNA): TGCGCCAGCAGTCAATTGAATCGGGGCTACAATTCACCCCTCCACTTT. Amino acids: CASSQLNRGYNSPLHF.

The chain is built from TRBV9 and TRBJ2-3, with a possible D match to TRBD1 (6 bases). The ends were cut back, 4 bases at V and 1 base at J, with 19 bases in the middle. Germline values: CDR1 SGDLS, CDR2 YYNGEE. There are 17 residues in the CDR3. CDR3 loop: CASSLHRTVRGTDTQYF. The CDR3 region has the DNA TGTGCCAGCAGCCTACACCGGACAGTTCGGGGCACAGATACGCAGTATTTT.

This clone was recorded once. The V and J genes are TRBV7-2 and TRBJ1-1, with D unresolved. This CDR3 is built from 14 residues. V lost 6 bases to trimming and J lost 1 base, with 12 bases between them. Looked up from germline, CDR1 is SGHTA and CDR2 is FQGNSA. For the CDR3, the DNA is TGTGCCAGCAGATCCTCCGGGAAGAACACTGAAGCTTTCTTT. Its translation is CASRSSGKNTEAFF.

This clone has only one observation. This rearrangement joins TRBV7-9 to TRBJ1-1, with TRBD1 as a possible D gene (5 bases). The germline gives CDR1 SEHNR, CDR2 FQNEAQ (reference sequence). The CDR3 has 16 residues. V was shortened by 5 bases and J by 2 bases, with 18 bases between the two germline ends. CDR3 coding DNA: TGTGCCAGCAGCCCTAATATGAAGGGGAGTAACACTGAAGCTTTCTTT. Its translation: CASSPNMKGSNTEAFF. Full variable domain (missing parts from reference TRBV7-9 and TRBJ1-1): DTGVSQNPRHKITKRGQNVTFRCDPISEHNRLYWYRQTLGQGPEFLTYFQNEAQLEKSRLLSDRFSAERPKGSFSTLEIQRTEQGDSAMYLCASSPNMKGSNTEAFFGQGTRLTVV.

V is TRBV7-2 and J is TRBJ1-2; D unresolved. This CDR3 region has 15 residues. Germline CDR1 SGHTA, CDR2 FQGNSA. V was pared by 2 bases and J by 2 bases, with 12 bases between. This chain's CDR3 is CASSLSSWENYGYTF. CDR3 nucleotide sequence: TGTGCCAGCAGCTTATCTTCTTGGGAAAACTATGGCTACACCTTC.

The CDR3: CAKDRGRNQPQHF. In DNA, the CDR3 is TGTGCCAAGGACAGGGGGCGCAATCAGCCCCAGCATTTT. The genes are TRBV24-1 and TRBJ1-5; 11 bases map to TRBD1. CDR3 length equals 13 residues. J lost 2 bases, V lost 11 bases, and 1 base had no gene match. CDR1 is KGHDR and CDR2 is SFDVKD in the germline V gene.

J is TRBJ1-3 and V is TRBV7-3; the D gene is possibly TRBD1 (5 bases). The CDR3 loop spans 15 amino acids. The ends were cut back, 5 bases at V and 2 bases at J, with 13 bases in the middle. CDR1 and CDR2 (germline): SGHTA, FQGTGA. CDR3 region: CASSPGHPPGNTIYF. The CDR3 DNA follows: TGTGCCAGCAGCCCCGGACATCCTCCTGGAAACACCATATATTTT.

This clone was detected only a few times. The V and J genes are TRBV7-9 and TRBJ2-1; the D is unclear. V shed 9 bases and J shed 0 bases, with 9 bases lying between them. CDR3 size: 13 residues. The germline CDR1 and CDR2 sequences are SEHNR and FQNEAQ (reference sequence). The CDR3 region is CASRQPSYNEQFF. The CDR3, as DNA: TGTGCCAGTCGGCAGCCCTCCTACAATGAGCAGTTCTTC.

This chain uses TRBV4-1 with TRBJ1-5; D perhaps matches TRBD1 (5 bases). Germline V gene lookup returns CDR1 MGHRA and CDR2 YSYEKL. Trimming took off 1 base at V and 0 bases at J, with 16 bases between the two ends. CDR3 length equals 18 residues. CDR3 in amino acids: CASSQAPGPDYSNQPQHF. The CDR3 coding sequence is TGCGCCAGCAGCCAAGCCCCGGGACCGGATTATAGCAATCAGCCCCAGCATTTT.

The V and J genes are TRBV5-1 and TRBJ2-2; 10 nucleotides agree with TRBD2. The CDR3 covers 15 residues. J was trimmed by 1 base and V by 5 bases; bases with no gene match: 2. Germline values: CDR1 SGHRS, CDR2 YFSETQ. In nucleotides, the CDR3 is TGCGCCAGCAGATGGACTAGCGGGAACACCGGGGAGCTGTTTTTT. Amino acids: CASRWTSGNTGELFF.

The CDR3 here is CASSLGTGTQNTEAFF. Here the CDR3 DNA reads TGTGCCAGCAGCTTAGGGACCGGGACACAGAACACTGAAGCTTTCTTT. The chain carries TRBV7-3 and TRBJ1-1; a possible D gene is TRBD1 (6 bases). V was pared by 2 bases and J by 1 base, with 14 bases between. There are 16 residues in the CDR3. Germline CDR1 reads SGHTA; CDR2 reads FQGTGA.

This sequence joins TRBV30 and TRBJ2-7, with 7 bases identical to TRBD1. This CDR3 spans 17 amino acids. CDR1 GTSNPN and CDR2 SVGIG come from the germline V gene (reference sequence). V was clipped by 2 bases and J by 2 bases; unmatched bases: 15. The chain's CDR3 is CAWSRTQGTDRTYEQYF. For the CDR3, the DNA is TGTGCCTGGAGTCGAACTCAGGGGACAGACAGAACCTACGAGCAGTACTTC.